One T cell receptor beta chain is described in this entry. Generated by immunoSEQ multiplex PCR, the TCRdb table keeps only in-frame clones and is missing some. The table lists 450,000 or so clones, about 91% of them singletons. These data belong to a study of blood T cell repertoires in COVID-19. The germline V gene encodes CDR1 LGHNA and CDR2 YNFKEQ. The junction had 4 bases not matched to a gene; V was cut back by 0 bases and J by 5 bases. The CDR3 consists of 15 residues. V and J are TRBV4-2 and TRBJ2-1, with 7 bases that match TRBD2. What was sequenced was peripheral blood. The source of this sequence is a man younger than 30 with COVID-19, enrolled during active disease. The CDR3 loop reads CASSQEGTINNEQFF. CDR3 nucleotide sequence: TGTGCCAGCAGCCAAGAGGGGACTATCAACAATGAGCAGTTCTTC.